This is a list of T cell receptor beta chains from one sample in a study of CD8 T cells in ankylosing spondylitis. TCRdb re-called the 5' RACE reads through MiXCR, storing one row per CDR3 protein. The table records more than 150,000 distinct CDR3 sequences, roughly 18% of them present only once. Sequencing was done on a sample of blood, either unsorted or a sorted T cell fraction (not recorded which). All receptors come from a male donor aged 5 to 29 with ankylosing spondylitis or in good health (not recorded which). CDR3s include the opening cysteine and the closing phenylalanine or tryptophan. The D gene is left open where the match is weak. Rows give clone size only sometimes, using once, few, many, or a class for an expanded clone.

abundance | j_gene | v_gene | d_gene | CDR3aa | CDR3nt
. | TRBJ2-1 | TRBV29-1 | TRBD2 | CSVETLAGVGNEQFF | TGCAGCGTCGAGACCTTAGCGGGAGTTGGGAATGAGCAGTTCTTC
many | TRBJ2-1 | TRBV14 | . | CASSKRYRFEQFF | TGTGCCAGCAGCAAACGTTACAGGTTCGAGCAGTTCTTC
. | TRBJ2-1 | TRBV20-1 | . | CSALSNEQFF | TGCAGTGCGCTCAGCAATGAGCAGTTCTTC
many | TRBJ2-7 | TRBV10-3 | TRBD2 | CASGSSYEQYF | TGTGCCAGCGGGAGCTCCTACGAGCAGTACTTC
. | TRBJ2-5 | TRBV12-3/TRBV12-4 | TRBD2 | CASSSLAGGVETQYF | TGTGCCAGCAGTTCTTTAGCGGGAGGGGTGGAGACCCAGTACTTC
many | TRBJ2-1 | TRBV20-1 | . | CSASYPGPINEQFF | TGCAGTGCTAGTTATCCGGGGCCAATCAATGAGCAGTTCTTC
. | TRBJ2-7 | TRBV12-3/TRBV12-4 | TRBD2 | CASSLELAATYEQYF | TGTGCCAGCAGTTTGGAGCTAGCGGCAACCTACGAGCAGTACTTC
. | TRBJ2-3 | TRBV5-1 | . | CASSLPQNTGQTRRPDTQYF | TGCGCCAGCAGCTTACCTCAGAATACAGGACAGACCCGACGTCCAGATACGCAGTATTTT
many | TRBJ1-4 | TRBV12-3/TRBV12-4 | . | CASSSVGGGEKLFF | TGTGCCAGCAGTTCTGTAGGGGGGGGTGAAAAACTGTTTTTT
many | TRBJ2-3 | TRBV29-1 | . | CSVEGEGTPDTQYF | TGCAGCGTTGAAGGCGAAGGGACTCCAGATACGCAGTATTTT
many | TRBJ2-1 | TRBV6-5 | . | CASSYRGPGDNEQFF | TGTGCCAGCAGTTACCGTGGGCCGGGGGACAATGAGCAGTTCTTC
many | TRBJ2-3 | TRBV7-9 | . | CASSLDPSTDTQYF | TGTGCCAGCAGCTTGGACCCTAGCACAGATACGCAGTATTTT
many | TRBJ1-4 | TRBV5-1 | . | CASSPGTTEKLFF | TGCGCCAGCAGCCCCGGGACAACCGAAAAACTGTTTTTT
many | TRBJ2-3 | TRBV6-6 | TRBD2 | CASGAASGKGTTQYF | TGTGCCAGCGGGGCGGCTAGCGGGAAGGGGACTACGCAGTATTTT
. | TRBJ2-7 | TRBV20-1 | . | CSARGAVASSYEQYF | TGCAGTGCTAGAGGCGCGGTTGCTAGCTCCTACGAGCAGTACTTC
. | TRBJ2-1 | TRBV29-1 | . | CSVEKSSYNEQFF | TGCAGCGTTGAGAAAAGCTCCTACAATGAGCAGTTCTTC
many | TRBJ2-1 | TRBV4-2 | TRBD2 | CASSQDGTSGSLNEQFF | TGTGCCAGCAGCCAAGACGGGACTAGCGGGAGTCTCAATGAGCAGTTCTTC
few | TRBJ1-1 | TRBV7-6 | . | CASRTGEEAFF | TGTGCCAGCAGGACAGGAGAGGAAGCTTTCTTT